This T cell receptor (beta chain) was sequenced for a study of post-analysis software for immune sequencing data. Looking at the study overall: Disease trajectories encompassed relapsing-remitting, secondary progressive and progressive-relapsing multiple sclerosis.

With respect to this clonotype: Its antigen is unidentified.

Researchers reported that TCR beta cDNA libraries carried unique molecular identifiers. TCRdb reprocessed the PCR reads with MiXCR, giving one entry per CDR3 protein. The data show a few hundred thousand distinct CDR3 sequences, roughly 35% seen once. The ends were cut back, 2 bases at V and 6 bases at J, with 5 bases in the middle. Germline CDR1 KGHDR, CDR2 SFDVKD. CDR3 length: 12 amino acids. Study findings and constraints: TRBV5-6, TRBV5-1 and TRBV20-1 belonged to a set of about five TRBV segments that were more frequent in patients than controls. Relative to controls, patients with multiple sclerosis showed significantly lower normalized Chao1 diversity.

The rearrangement joins TRBV24-1 to TRBJ2-3, with D unclear. The sample was blood. The sequence was collected from a girl aged 5-17 years with multiple sclerosis. The CDR3 is CATSDSWDTQYF. The CDR3 DNA reads TGTGCCACCAGTGATTCATGGGATACGCAGTATTTT.